A selection of T cell receptor beta chains follows, all from one sample in a study of identical twins. One entry per CDR3 protein, called by TCRdb with MiXCR from the 5' RACE reads. Of some 500,000 distinct CDR3 sequences listed, approximately 15% are singletons. This sample was shared with a second study, whose subject was yellow fever vaccine responses in identical twins.

Sequenced input: CD4+ T cells sorted from blood. The receptors come from a woman aged 18-30 years in good health. The CDR3 runs from the conserved cysteine through the conserved F or W. A D gene is named only where the DNA matches it firmly. Clone size is not always given. Where it is, it says once, few, many or a class for expanded clones.

clone_size	cdr3_length	d_call	v_call	j_call	cdr3_aa	cdr3_nt
few	16	-	TRBV24-1	TRBJ2-2	CATSGIGNSNTGELFF	TGTGCCACCAGTGGGATAGGAAATTCGAACACCGGGGAGCTGTTTTTT
few	11	-	TRBV6-2/TRBV6-3	TRBJ1-1	CASNGGPGAFF	TGTGCCAGCAACGGGGGGCCGGGAGCTTTCTTT
-	12	-	TRBV5-1	TRBJ2-2	CASIPNTGELFF	TGCGCCAGCATCCCAAACACCGGGGAGCTGTTTTTT
few	14	TRBD1	TRBV20-1	TRBJ1-2	CSARALTGIGGYTF	TGCAGTGCTAGGGCTTTGACAGGGATCGGCGGCTACACCTTC
-	17	-	TRBV6-1	TRBJ2-5	CASSRAGTRGGKETQYF	TGTGCCAGCAGTAGGGCCGGGACACGGGGAGGCAAAGAGACCCAGTACTTC
many	15	-	TRBV9	TRBJ1-1	CASSVVNAMNTEAFF	TGTGCCAGCAGCGTAGTGAACGCAATGAACACTGAAGCTTTCTTT
few	14	TRBD2	TRBV10-3	TRBJ2-5	CAISESEGGKTQYF	TGTGCCATCAGTGAGTCGGAGGGAGGGAAGACCCAGTACTTC
many	14	TRBD2	TRBV20-1	TRBJ2-5	CSAPHRAGEETQYF	TGCAGTGCTCCTCACCGAGCGGGAGAGGAGACCCAGTACTTC
-	17	-	TRBV19	TRBJ2-2	CASSVVWAGRNTGELFF	TGTGCCAGTAGTGTTGTCTGGGCAGGGCGAAACACCGGGGAGCTGTTTTTT
few	13	-	TRBV10-3	TRBJ2-1	CAISEDRPSEQFF	TGTGCCATCAGTGAGGACAGGCCAAGTGAGCAGTTCTTC
few	13	-	TRBV3-1	TRBJ2-3	CASKKGSTDTQYF	TGTGCCAGCAAAAAGGGTAGCACAGATACGCAGTATTTT
few	13	TRBD1	TRBV12-3/TRBV12-4	TRBJ1-2	CASSTGTVFGYTF	TGTGCCAGCAGCACCGGGACAGTGTTTGGCTACACCTTC
few	13	-	TRBV7-6	TRBJ1-1	CASSKQENTEAFF	TGTGCCAGCAGCAAACAGGAGAACACTGAAGCTTTCTTT
few	14	TRBD2	TRBV28	TRBJ2-7	CASSAGTSSSEQYF	TGTGCCAGCAGCGCCGGGACTAGCTCCTCCGAGCAGTACTTC